One sample yielded the 17 T cell receptor beta chains listed below, sequenced in a study of metastatic and nonmetastatic thyroid tumors. MiXCR was used by TCRdb to re-call the PCR reads. The sample records over 45,000 clones, around 20% being singletons. None of the patients had undergone any treatment ahead of thyroid surgery. The sequencing sample was made of blood. These receptors all stem from a male donor with papillary thyroid cancer or a benign thyroid nodule (not recorded which). Some clones in this sample may be carry-over from other donors' samples.

This clone came up many times. This chain uses TRBV27 with TRBJ2-5; D is perhaps TRBD2 (7 bases). Trimming cost V 1 base and J 5 bases, with 35 bases left between them. CDR1 is MNHEY, CDR2 SMNVEV, per germline (reference sequence). The CDR3 is 22 amino acids. CDR3 nucleotides: TGTGCCAGCAGTTTATTTCTTGGTCGTGTGGCCGGTTGGGGAGGGGGGCTGGAGACCCAGTACTTC. It specifies CASSLFLGRVAGWGGGLETQYF.

This clone appeared a few times. This rearrangement joins TRBV6-4 to TRBJ1-4; TRBD1 is a possible D gene (6 bases). CDR3 length equals 14 residues. From germline, CDR1 is MRHNA and CDR2 SNTAGT. Trimming took off 6 bases at V and 7 bases at J, with 15 bases between the two ends. CDR3 sequence: CASRPRGPGEKLFF. CDR3 coding DNA: TGTGCCAGCAGACCCCGGGGGCCGGGTGAAAAACTGTTTTTT.

This chain links TRBV20-1 with TRBJ1-1; no definite D call. Germline CDR1 DFQATT, CDR2 SNEGSKA (reference sequence). This CDR3 has 15 amino acids. The V end lost 0 bases, the J end lost 0 bases, and 11 bases lay between the germline ends. The CDR3 bases are TGCAGTGCTAGAGATGGGAGACACGTGAACACTGAAGCTTTCTTT. Translated: CSARDGRHVNTEAFF.

This clone was counted only a few times. The V gene is TRBV10-3, the J gene TRBJ1-5; D might be TRBD1 (5 bases). In germline, CDR1 is ENHRY, CDR2 SYGVKD. The CDR3 length is 16 residues. V lost 3 bases and J lost 4, with 16 bases in between. CDR3 region: CAISDSYIDSNQPQHF. The CDR3 DNA reads TGTGCCATCAGTGATTCTTATATCGACAGTAATCAGCCCCAGCATTTT.

This clone was detected many times. V and J are TRBV5-6 and TRBJ2-1; D not resolved. The CDR3 totals 14 residues. Germline V gene sequence: CDR1 SGHDT, CDR2 YYEEEE. Trimming removed 0 bases at V and 3 bases at J, with 7 bases between. The CDR3 DNA reads TGTGCCAGCAGCTTGGCTCTCTTCTACAATGAGCAGTTCTTC. It translates to CASSLALFYNEQFF.

Many counts were recorded for this clone. This sequence joins TRBV6-1 and TRBJ2-2; D is possibly TRBD2 (6 bases). Germline CDR1 is MNHNS and CDR2 is SASEGT. The CDR3 consists of 13 residues. Trimming pared 6 bases from V and 7 bases from J, leaving 12 bases between. The CDR3 reads CASSRKTSGELFF. CDR3 nucleotides: TGTGCCAGCAGCCGCAAGACTAGCGGGGAGCTGTTTTTT.

The sample holds many counts of this clone. The V call is TRBV5-6, the J call TRBJ1-3; weak D call: TRBD1 (6 bases). The CDR3 extends over 15 amino acids. Trimming left V 2 bases short and J 0 bases short, with 9 bases between. CDR1 is SGHDT, CDR2 YYEEEE, per germline. The CDR3 coding sequence is TGTGCCAGCAGCTTAAGGGGGGCCTCTGGAAACACCATATATTTT. Amino acid sequence: CASSLRGASGNTIYF.

This clone was observed a handful of times. V and J are TRBV28 and TRBJ2-7; TRBD2 aligns across 7 bases. CDR1 and CDR2 (germline): MDHEN, SYDVKM. J lost 1 base, V lost 6 bases, and 15 bases had no gene match. This CDR3 is built from 17 residues. The CDR3 bases are TGTGCCAGCAGCTACCGCTTGAGGGCCGGGAGGTCCTACGAGCAGTACTTC. It codes for CASSYRLRAGRSYEQYF.

This clone was detected ten times or more. The V gene is TRBV7-9, the J gene TRBJ1-1; possible D gene TRBD1, 6 bases. V dropped 5 bases and J dropped 4 bases, with 17 bases sitting between them. Germline CDR1 is SEHNR and CDR2 is FQNEAQ (reference sequence). The CDR3 consists of 15 residues. CDR3 loop: CASSADSGGSTEAFF. The CDR3 DNA reads TGTGCCAGCAGCGCGGACAGTGGGGGTTCCACTGAAGCTTTCTTT.

This clone was observed at least ten times. The V call is TRBV6-5, the J call TRBJ1-5; D possibly corresponds to TRBD1 (5 bases). The germline V and J ends were trimmed by 0 bases and 1 base, with 13 bases remaining between them. The CDR3 covers 17 residues. CDR1 is MNHEY, CDR2 SVGAGI, per germline. The CDR3 protein is CASSYSGGRGSNQPQHF. For the CDR3, the DNA is TGTGCCAGCAGTTACTCGGGGGGGAGGGGAAGCAATCAGCCCCAGCATTTT.

This clone was found many times. The chain has TRBV11-3 and TRBJ2-7; D possibly matches TRBD1 or TRBD2 (6 bases each). Germline V gives CDR1 SGHNT, CDR2 YENEEA. The CDR3 has 14 amino acids. V gave up 8 bases and J gave up 4 bases, with 18 bases separating them. CDR3 in amino acids: CASGRGQREYEQYF. The CDR3 DNA sequence: TGTGCCAGCGGGCGGGGACAAAGGGAGTACGAGCAGTACTTC.

Only a few counts were recorded for this clone. The genes are TRBV19 and TRBJ2-7; D possibly corresponds to TRBD2 (6 bases). The CDR3 is 13 residues long. V was clipped by 8 bases and J by 5 bases, with 16 bases between them. CDR1 is LNHDA and CDR2 is SQIVND in the germline V gene (reference sequence). The CDR3 DNA is TGTGCCAGTGCCCGTCGGGGGTATAACGAGCAGTACTTC. Protein sequence: CASARRGYNEQYF. Based on the CDR3 plus reference TRBV19 and TRBJ2-7, the full variable domain is DGGITQSPKYLFRKEGQNVTLSCEQNLNHDAMYWYRQDPGQGLRLIYYSQIVNDFQKGDIAEGYSVSREKKESFPLTVTSAQKNPTAFYLCASARRGYNEQYFGPGTRLTVT.

This clone was observed a handful of times. The genes are TRBV10-3 and TRBJ2-5; D possibly matches TRBD1 or TRBD2 (5 bases each). In germline, CDR1 is ENHRY, CDR2 SYGVKD. Between the trimmed V and J ends, which lost 4 bases and 0 bases, there was a span of 9 bases. There are 14 residues in the CDR3. The CDR3 loop is CAISGRDDQETQYF. The CDR3 DNA is TGTGCCATCAGTGGCCGGGACGACCAAGAGACCCAGTACTTC.

The chain combines TRBV20-1 with TRBJ2-7; TRBD2 is a possible D gene (6 bases). Germline lookup yields CDR1 DFQATT and CDR2 SNEGSKA (reference sequence). V was cut by 6 bases and J by 0 bases, with 12 bases left in between. This CDR3 is built from 13 residues. Written as DNA, the CDR3 is TGCAGTGCCAGACTAGAGAGCTCCTACGAGCAGTACTTC. Its protein is CSARLESSYEQYF.

This clone was seen ten or more times. The chain combines TRBV3-1 with TRBJ1-6; 9 bases are shared with TRBD1. V shed 6 bases and J 13 bases; nucleotides not matched to a gene: 7. There are 13 residues in the CDR3. CDR1 is LGHDT, CDR2 YNNKEL, per germline (reference sequence). This CDR3 reads CASRRTGDGPLHF. The CDR3 region has the DNA TGTGCCAGCAGGAGGACAGGGGACGGGCCCCTCCACTTT.

The chain recombines TRBV10-3 with TRBJ1-5; D is perhaps TRBD1 (5 bases). Germline V gene lookup returns CDR1 ENHRY and CDR2 SYGVKD. Between the trimmed V and J ends, which lost 8 bases and 0 bases, there was a span of 11 bases. This CDR3 spans 14 amino acids. Here the CDR3 reads CAIGTGDSNQPQHF. The CDR3 DNA sequence: TGTGCCATCGGGACCGGTGATAGCAATCAGCCCCAGCATTTT.

This clone appeared a few times. The chain carries TRBV15 and TRBJ2-3, with no clear D. In germline, CDR1 is LNHNV, CDR2 YYDKDF (reference sequence). The V gene lost 0 bases and the J gene lost 3 bases, with 10 bases spanning the gap. This CDR3 spans 15 amino acids. The CDR3 loop is CATSRELQRTDTQYF. Here the CDR3 DNA reads TGTGCCACCAGCAGAGAGCTTCAGAGAACAGATACGCAGTATTTT.